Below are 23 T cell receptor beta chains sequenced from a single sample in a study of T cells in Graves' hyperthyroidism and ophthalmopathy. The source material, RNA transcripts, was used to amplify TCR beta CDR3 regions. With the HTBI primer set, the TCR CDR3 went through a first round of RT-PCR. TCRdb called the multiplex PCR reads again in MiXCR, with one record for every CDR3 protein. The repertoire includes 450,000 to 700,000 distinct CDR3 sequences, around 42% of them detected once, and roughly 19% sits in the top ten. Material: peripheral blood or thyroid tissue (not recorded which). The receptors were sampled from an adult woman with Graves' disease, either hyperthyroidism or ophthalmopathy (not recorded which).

CDR3 sequence reads: CAIRGLAGAETQYF. The CDR3 bases are TGTGCCATCAGGGGACTAGCGGGTGCAGAGACCCAGTACTTC. This chain connects TRBV10-3 to TRBJ2-5; 12 bases are a match to TRBD2. In germline, CDR1 is ENHRY, CDR2 SYGVKD. The trim removed 6 bases at V and 4 bases at J, leaving 3 bases unmatched. The CDR3 has 14 residues.

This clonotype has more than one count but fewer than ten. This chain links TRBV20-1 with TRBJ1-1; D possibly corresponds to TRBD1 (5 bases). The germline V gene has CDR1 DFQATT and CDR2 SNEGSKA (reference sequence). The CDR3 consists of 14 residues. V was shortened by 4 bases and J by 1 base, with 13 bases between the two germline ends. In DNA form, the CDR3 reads TGCAGTGCTAATCGACAGTGGGAGAACACTGAAGCTTTCTTT. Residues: CSANRQWENTEAFF.

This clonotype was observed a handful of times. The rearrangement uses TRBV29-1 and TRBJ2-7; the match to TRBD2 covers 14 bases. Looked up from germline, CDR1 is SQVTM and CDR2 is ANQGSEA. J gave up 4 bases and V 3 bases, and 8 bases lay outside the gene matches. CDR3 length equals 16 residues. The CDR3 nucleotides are TGCAGCGTTGACGTTGGGACTAGCGGGAGTGGGTACGAGCAGTACTTC. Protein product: CSVDVGTSGSGYEQYF.

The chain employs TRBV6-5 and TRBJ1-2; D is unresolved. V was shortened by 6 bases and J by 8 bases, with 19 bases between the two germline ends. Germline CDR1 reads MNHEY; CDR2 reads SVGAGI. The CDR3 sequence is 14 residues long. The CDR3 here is CASSQLGPGSGYTF. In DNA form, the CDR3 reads TGTGCCAGCAGCCAACTGGGTCCCGGGTCAGGCTACACCTTC.

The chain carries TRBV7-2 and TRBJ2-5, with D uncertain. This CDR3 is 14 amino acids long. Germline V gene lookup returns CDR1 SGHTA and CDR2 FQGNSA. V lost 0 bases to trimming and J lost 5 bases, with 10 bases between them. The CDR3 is CASSLALGAETQYF. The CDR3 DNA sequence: TGTGCCAGCAGCTTAGCGTTGGGTGCGGAGACCCAGTACTTC.

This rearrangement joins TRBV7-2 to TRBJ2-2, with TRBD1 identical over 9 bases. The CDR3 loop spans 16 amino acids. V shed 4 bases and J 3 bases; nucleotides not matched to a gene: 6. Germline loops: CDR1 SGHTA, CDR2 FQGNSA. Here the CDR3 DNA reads TGTGCCAGCAGCTCCGGACAGGGGCTATACACCGGGGAGCTGTTTTTT. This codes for CASSSGQGLYTGELFF.

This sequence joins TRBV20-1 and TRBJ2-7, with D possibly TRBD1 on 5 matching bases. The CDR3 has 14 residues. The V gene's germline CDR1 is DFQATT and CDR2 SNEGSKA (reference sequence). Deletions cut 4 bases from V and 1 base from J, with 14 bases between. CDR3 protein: CSANGADRSYEQYF. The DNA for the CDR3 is TGCAGTGCTAATGGGGCCGACCGTTCCTACGAGCAGTACTTC.

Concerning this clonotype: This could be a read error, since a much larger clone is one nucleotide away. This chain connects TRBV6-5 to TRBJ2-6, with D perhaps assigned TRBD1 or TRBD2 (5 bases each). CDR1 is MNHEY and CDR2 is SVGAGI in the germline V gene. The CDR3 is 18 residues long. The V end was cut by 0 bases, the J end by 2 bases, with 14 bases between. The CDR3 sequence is CASSYSRLGVPGANVLTF. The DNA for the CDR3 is TGTGCCAGCAGTTACTCGAGGTTGGGGGTCCCTGGGGCCAACGTCCTGACTTTC.

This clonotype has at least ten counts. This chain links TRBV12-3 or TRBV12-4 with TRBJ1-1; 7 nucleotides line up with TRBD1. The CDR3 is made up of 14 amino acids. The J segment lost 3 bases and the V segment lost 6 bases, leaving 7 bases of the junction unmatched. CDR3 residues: CASRYPGGDTEAFF. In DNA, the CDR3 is TGTGCCAGCAGGTATCCAGGGGGAGACACTGAAGCTTTCTTT.

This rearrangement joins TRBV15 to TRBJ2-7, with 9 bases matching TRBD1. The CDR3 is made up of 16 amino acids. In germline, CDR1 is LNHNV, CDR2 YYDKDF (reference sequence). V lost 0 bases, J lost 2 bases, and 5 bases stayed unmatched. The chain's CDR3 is CATSRESGTGPYEQYF. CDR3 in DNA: TGTGCCACCAGCAGAGAATCCGGGACAGGGCCCTACGAGCAGTACTTC.

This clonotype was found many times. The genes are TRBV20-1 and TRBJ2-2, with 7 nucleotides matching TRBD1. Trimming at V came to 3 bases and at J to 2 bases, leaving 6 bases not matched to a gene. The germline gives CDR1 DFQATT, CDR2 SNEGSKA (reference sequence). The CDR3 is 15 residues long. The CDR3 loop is CSASPGQKNTGELFF. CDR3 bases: TGCAGTGCTAGCCCGGGACAGAAAAACACCGGGGAGCTGTTTTTT.

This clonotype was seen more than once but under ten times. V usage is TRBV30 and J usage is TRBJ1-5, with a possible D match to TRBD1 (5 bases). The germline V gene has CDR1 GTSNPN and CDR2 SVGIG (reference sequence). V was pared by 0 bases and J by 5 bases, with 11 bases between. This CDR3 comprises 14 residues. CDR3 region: CAWSVGRGHQPQHF. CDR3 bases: TGTGCCTGGAGTGTAGGCCGGGGACATCAGCCCCAGCATTTT. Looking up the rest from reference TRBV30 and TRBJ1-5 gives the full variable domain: SQTIHQWPATLVQPVGSPLSLECTVEGTSNPNLYWYRQAAGRGLQLLFYSVGIGQISSEVPQNLSASRPQDRQFILSSKKLLLSDSGFYLCAWSVGRGHQPQHFGDGTRLSIL.

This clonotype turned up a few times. CDR3 in DNA: TGTGCCAGCAGCCCACCCGGCGGACTAGACGTAGAGACCCAGTACTTC. The encoded protein is CASSPPGGLDVETQYF. The chain links TRBV7-9 to TRBJ2-5, with 7 positions matching TRBD2. The germline gives CDR1 SEHNR, CDR2 FQNEAQ (reference sequence). V shed 5 bases and J 4 bases; nucleotides not matched to a gene: 13. CDR3 length equals 16 residues.

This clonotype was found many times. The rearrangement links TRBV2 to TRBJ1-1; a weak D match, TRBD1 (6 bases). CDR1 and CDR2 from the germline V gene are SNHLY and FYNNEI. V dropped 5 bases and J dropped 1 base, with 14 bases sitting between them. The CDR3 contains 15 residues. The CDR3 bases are TGTGCCAGCAGTCCACCGGACAGTTCGAACACTGAAGCTTTCTTT. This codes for CASSPPDSSNTEAFF. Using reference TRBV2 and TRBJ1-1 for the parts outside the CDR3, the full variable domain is EPEVTQTPSHQVTQMGQEVILRCVPISNHLYFYWYRQILGQKVEFLVSFYNNEISEKSEIFDDQFSVERPDGSNFTLKIRSTKLEDSAMYFCASSPPDSSNTEAFFGQGTRLTVV.

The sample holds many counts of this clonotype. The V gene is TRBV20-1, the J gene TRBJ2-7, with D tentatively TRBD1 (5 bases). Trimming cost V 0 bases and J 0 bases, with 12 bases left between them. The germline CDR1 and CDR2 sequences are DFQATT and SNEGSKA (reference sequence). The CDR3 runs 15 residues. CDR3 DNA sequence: TGCAGTGCTAGAGAACCAGGGCTTAGCTCCTACGAGCAGTACTTC. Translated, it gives CSAREPGLSSYEQYF.

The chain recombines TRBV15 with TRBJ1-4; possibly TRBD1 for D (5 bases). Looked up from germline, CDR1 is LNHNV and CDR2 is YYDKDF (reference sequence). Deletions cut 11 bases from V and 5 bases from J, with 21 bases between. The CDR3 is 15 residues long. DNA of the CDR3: TGTGCCGCCAACTCAAGGGGACTGCCAAATGAAAAACTGTTTTTT. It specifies CAANSRGLPNEKLFF. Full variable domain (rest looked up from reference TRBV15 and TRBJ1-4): DAMVIQNPRYQVTQFGKPVTLSCSQTLNHNVMYWYQQKSSQAPKLLFHYYDKDFNNEADTPDNFQSRRPNTSFCFLDIRSPGLGDTAMYLCAANSRGLPNEKLFFGSGTQLSVL.

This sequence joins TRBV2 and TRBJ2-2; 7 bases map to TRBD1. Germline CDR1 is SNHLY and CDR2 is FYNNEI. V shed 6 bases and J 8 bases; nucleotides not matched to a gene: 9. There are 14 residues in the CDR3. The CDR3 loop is CASSLTGSVGELFF. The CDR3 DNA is TGTGCCAGCAGCCTGACAGGGTCTGTGGGGGAGCTGTTTTTT.

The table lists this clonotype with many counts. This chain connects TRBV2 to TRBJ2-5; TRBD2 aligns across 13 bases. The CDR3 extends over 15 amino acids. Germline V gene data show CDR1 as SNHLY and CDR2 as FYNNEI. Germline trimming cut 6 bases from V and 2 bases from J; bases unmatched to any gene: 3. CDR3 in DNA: TGTGCCAGCAGCGGGGGACTAGCGGGGCAAGAGACCCAGTACTTC. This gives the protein CASSGGLAGQETQYF. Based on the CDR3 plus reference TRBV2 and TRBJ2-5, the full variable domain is EPEVTQTPSHQVTQMGQEVILRCVPISNHLYFYWYRQILGQKVEFLVSFYNNEISEKSEIFDDQFSVERPDGSNFTLKIRSTKLEDSAMYFCASSGGLAGQETQYFGPGTRLLVL.

CDR3 nucleotide sequence: TGTGCCAGCAGCACAACAGTGGAAGCTTTCTTT. This codes for CASSTTVEAFF. The chain combines TRBV4-2 with TRBJ1-1; D unresolved. Germline V CDR1 and CDR2: LGHNA, YNFKEQ. This CDR3 region has 11 residues. V dropped 5 bases and J dropped 8 bases, with 9 bases sitting between them.

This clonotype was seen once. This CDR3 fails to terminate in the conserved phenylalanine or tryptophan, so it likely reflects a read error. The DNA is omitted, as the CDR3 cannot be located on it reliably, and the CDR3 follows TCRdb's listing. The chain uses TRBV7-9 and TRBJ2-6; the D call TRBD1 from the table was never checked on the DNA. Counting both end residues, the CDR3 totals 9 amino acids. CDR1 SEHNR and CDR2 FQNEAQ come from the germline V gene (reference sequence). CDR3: CASSTGQNT.

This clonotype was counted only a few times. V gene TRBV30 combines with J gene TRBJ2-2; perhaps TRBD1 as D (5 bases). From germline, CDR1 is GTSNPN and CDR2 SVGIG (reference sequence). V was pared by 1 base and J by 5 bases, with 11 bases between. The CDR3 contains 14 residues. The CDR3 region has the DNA TGTGCCTGGAGTGGGGGCCCTTTTACCGGGGAGCTGTTTTTT. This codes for CAWSGGPFTGELFF.

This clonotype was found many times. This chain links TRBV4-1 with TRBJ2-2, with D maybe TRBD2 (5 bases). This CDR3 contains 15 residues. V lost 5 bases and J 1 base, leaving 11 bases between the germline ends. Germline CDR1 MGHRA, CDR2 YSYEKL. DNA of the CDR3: TGCGCCAGCAGCTCAGCGGCTTTGAACACCGGGGAGCTGTTTTTT. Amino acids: CASSSAALNTGELFF.

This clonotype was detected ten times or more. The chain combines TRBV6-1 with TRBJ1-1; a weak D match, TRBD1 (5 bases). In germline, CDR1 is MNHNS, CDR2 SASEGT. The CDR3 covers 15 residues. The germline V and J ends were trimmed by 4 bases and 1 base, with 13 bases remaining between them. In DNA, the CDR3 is TGTGCCAGCAGTGGGGGGGTTTTGTCGAACACTGAAGCTTTCTTT. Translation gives CASSGGVLSNTEAFF.